This TCR beta chain was identified in a study of OX40 agonist ivuxolimab in advanced cancers. Concerning the study at large: Ivuxolimab was an agonistic, fully human IgG2 monoclonal antibody directed against OX40 (CD134), a costimulatory receptor. Intravenous ivuxolimab was administered to patients every 2 weeks at six dose levels: 0.01, 0.1, 0.3, 1.5, 3 and 10 mg/kg. Of the approximately 50 dose-escalation patients, hepatocellular carcinoma was present in around 20, melanoma in about 15, renal cell carcinoma in 9 and head and neck cancer in 9. In the dose-escalation cohort, roughly four fifths of patients were male, and the mean age was approximately 64 years, with a range of roughly 23 to 85. Prior anti-PD-1, anti-PD-L1 or anti-CTLA-4 therapy was permitted, and checkpoint inhibitors had been received by roughly 42% of dose-escalation patients. Partial responses occurred in three dose-escalation patients, of whom one had hepatocellular carcinoma and two had cutaneous melanoma. Peripheral TCRbeta sequencing was intended to test whether TCR sequence diversity was altered and clonal T-cell expansion was caused by ivuxolimab. The paper covers the monotherapy dose-escalation part of the phase I ivuxolimab trial, which included N of about 50 patients. Points the paper makes about the study in general: At doses of 0.1 to 3.0 mg/kg, clonal expansion of both CD4+ and CD8+ T cells in blood was seen between baseline and week 6. Low levels of normalized T-cell clonal expansion were also seen in some patients who did not respond. In the 0.1-3.0 mg/kg groups, partial responders were among the patients with the lowest normalized peripheral clonal expansion, particularly in CD8+ T cells. On average, CD8+ T cells showed more expanded clones than CD4+ T cells after ivuxolimab. The antigen specificity of the clonally expanded peripheral T cells was not determined.

Genomic DNA was isolated from the sorted cells so that the TCRbeta CDR3 region could be sequenced. The immunoSEQ Assay was used to sequence the TCRbeta CDR3 regions. TCRdb carries this immuneACCESS record with in-frame sequences only. Its versions omit some clonotypes, under half of them owing to an unresolved V gene in the studies checked, with the rest unexplained. A total of approximately 17,000 clones appear in this sample, 70% to 85% of them only once. The ten largest clones capture 16% of the sample. Worth noting for this clone: Its antigen specificity is not known. Within one base of it there is no much larger clone, and no base qualities were kept.

The CDR3 starts with the cysteine, ends with the phenylalanine, and has 17 residues. Here the CDR3 DNA is all that survives: 51 bases in frame from base 1. V is pruned by 4 bases and J by 5 bases, leaving 6 bases of the junction without a gene match. From a lookup of the germline V gene (reference sequence), CDR1 and CDR2 are MNHEY and SMNVEV. The trial excluded patients who had a history of autoimmune disease or were on systemic immunosuppression. Peripheral blood for TCR sequencing was drawn from every dose cohort at baseline, at cycle 4 day 1 and at cycle 7 day 1. The samples were taken from a phase I, first-in-human, multicenter, open-label dose-escalation trial of ivuxolimab. Adults with locally advanced or metastatic melanoma, renal cell, hepatocellular, or head and neck squamous cell carcinoma were enrolled in the trial. Before TCR sequencing, CD4+ T cells and CD8+ T cells were sorted from peripheral blood as separate populations.

The input for sequencing was CD4+ or CD8+ T cells sorted from blood, taken in a trial of the OX40 agonist ivuxolimab. The sequence was collected from an adult with an advanced solid tumor such as melanoma, head and neck, liver or kidney cancer. This chain is built from TRBV27 and TRBJ2-4, with 15 bases aligning to TRBD2. The DNA sequence is as follows: TGTGCCAGCAGTTCTGGACTAGCGGGAGGGCCGGAAAACATTCAGTACTTC. This yields the protein CASSSGLAGGPENIQYF.